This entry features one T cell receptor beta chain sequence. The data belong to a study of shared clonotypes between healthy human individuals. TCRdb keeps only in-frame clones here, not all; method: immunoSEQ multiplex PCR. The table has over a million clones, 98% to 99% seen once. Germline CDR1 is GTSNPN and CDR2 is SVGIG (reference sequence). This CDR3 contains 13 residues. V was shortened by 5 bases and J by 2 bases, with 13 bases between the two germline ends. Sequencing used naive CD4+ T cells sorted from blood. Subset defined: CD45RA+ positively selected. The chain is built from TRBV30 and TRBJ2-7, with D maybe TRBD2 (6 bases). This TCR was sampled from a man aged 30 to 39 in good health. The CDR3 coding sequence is TGTGCCTGGGAGATAGCGGATACCTACGAGCAGTACTTC. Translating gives CAWEIADTYEQYF.